The 32 T cell receptor beta chains listed next were all sequenced from one sample in a study of Graves' ophthalmopathy and Graves' hyperthyroidism. The sequenced template was RNA, covering the TCR beta CDR3 region. HTBI primers were employed in first-round RT-PCR, then a second-round multiplex PCR followed. TCRdb re-derived calls from the multiplex PCR reads in MiXCR, one entry per CDR3 protein. The table records about 660,000 distinct CDR3 sequences, about two fifths of them present only once. What was sequenced was peripheral blood. These receptors all stem from an adult man with Graves' ophthalmopathy.

This clonotype was seen more than once but under ten times. The genes are TRBV7-6 and TRBJ2-5; D not certain. Near its end, the DNA agrees better with TRBJ2-1, so the J call may be wrong. Germline-derived CDR1 and CDR2 are SGHVS and FNYEAQ. The CDR3 spans 12 residues. The CDR3 region has the DNA TGTGCCAGCAGTTTGACTTACAATGAGCAGTTCTTC. It translates to CASSLTYNEQFF.

In this sample, this clonotype turned up a few times. The CDR3 DNA reads as TGTGCCAGCTCACCGCAGGGGACACGGTCTGAAGCTTTCTTT. It translates to CASSPQGTRSEAFF. V usage is TRBV18 and J usage is TRBJ1-1; D is perhaps TRBD1 (6 bases). V lost 3 bases, J lost 6 bases, and 14 bases lay in between. CDR3 length: 14 amino acids. Germline V lookup: CDR1 KGHSH, CDR2 LQKENI.

At least ten counts were recorded for this clonotype. The J gene is TRBJ2-7, the V gene TRBV7-2; D possibly corresponds to TRBD1 (7 bases). This CDR3 spans 15 amino acids. Germline lookup yields CDR1 SGHTA and CDR2 FQGNSA. Trimming stripped 5 bases from V and 7 bases from J, with 21 bases between. The CDR3 DNA reads TGTGCCAGCAGCCCAGGGGGGAGCGCCGCCCGGGAGCAGTACTTC. Translation: CASSPGGSAAREQYF.

This clonotype appeared many times. The rearrangement joins TRBV29-1 to TRBJ2-2, with 13 bases identical to TRBD2. The length of the CDR3 is 16 residues. Losses at the gene ends were 1 base for V and 5 bases for J; bases not matched to a gene: 4. Germline CDR1 is SQVTM and CDR2 is ANQGSEA. The CDR3 sequence: CSVEGPLAGGTGELFF. CDR3 sequence (DNA): TGCAGCGTTGAAGGCCCACTAGCGGGGGGGACCGGGGAGCTGTTTTTT.

The chain has TRBV6-5 and TRBJ2-5, with TRBD2 identical over 12 bases. CDR3 length: 14 residues. The germline V gene has CDR1 MNHEY and CDR2 SVGAGI. After removal of 8 bases from V and 2 bases from J, the junction contained 3 bases not matched to a gene. The CDR3 region is CASCGTSGQETQYF. DNA for the CDR3: TGTGCCAGCTGTGGGACTAGCGGGCAAGAGACCCAGTACTTC.

This clonotype was picked up a small number of times. The chain links TRBV5-1 to TRBJ1-1; 7 nucleotides align to TRBD1. V dropped 0 bases and J dropped 1; count of bases not matched to a gene: 6. The CDR3 consists of 16 residues. Germline CDR1 SGHRS, CDR2 YFSETQ. CDR3 amino acids: CASSLAYRGRNTEAFF. The DNA for the CDR3 is TGCGCCAGCAGCTTGGCCTACAGGGGTCGGAACACTGAAGCTTTCTTT.

This clonotype appeared many times. The J gene is TRBJ2-7, the V gene TRBV20-1; TRBD2 agrees at 8 bases. Trimming at V came to 0 bases and at J to 4 bases, leaving 11 bases not matched to a gene. The germline V gene encodes CDR1 DFQATT and CDR2 SNEGSKA (reference sequence). CDR3 length equals 16 residues. The DNA for the CDR3 is TGCAGTGCTAGAGATTTGACGGGAGGGCAGGGGTACGAGCAGTACTTC. The encoded protein is CSARDLTGGQGYEQYF.

This clonotype was observed many times. V is TRBV29-1 and J is TRBJ2-2; perhaps D is TRBD1 or TRBD2 (5 bases each). This CDR3 comprises 12 residues. V lost 7 bases and J lost 7, with 13 bases in between. Germline loops: CDR1 SQVTM, CDR2 ANQGSEA. The CDR3 region has the DNA TGCAGCGGCCTCGAGGGGATCGGGGAGCTGTTTTTT. It translates to CSGLEGIGELFF.

This sequence joins TRBV7-9 and TRBJ2-1; 11 bases agree with TRBD2. V shed 5 bases and J 9 bases; nucleotides not matched to a gene: 9. This CDR3 spans 15 amino acids. Germline values: CDR1 SEHNR, CDR2 FQNEAQ (reference sequence). The CDR3 loop reads CASSPRGLAGGEQFF. CDR3 nucleotides: TGTGCCAGCAGCCCAAGAGGGCTAGCGGGAGGTGAGCAGTTCTTC.

This clonotype was found many times. The rearrangement joins TRBV9 to TRBJ2-2; D is possibly TRBD2 (5 bases). Trimming removed 3 bases from V and 6 bases from J, with 9 bases in between. Germline assignment: CDR1 SGDLS and CDR2 YYNGEE. The CDR3 loop spans 13 amino acids. The CDR3, as DNA: TGTGCCAGCAGCGCCACTAGTTCCGGGGAGCTGTTTTTT. Translation: CASSATSSGELFF.

This clonotype showed up just a few times. V and J are TRBV2 and TRBJ1-1, with TRBD1 as a possible D gene (6 bases). The CDR3 contains 14 residues. Germline lookup yields CDR1 SNHLY and CDR2 FYNNEI. Trimming took off 6 bases at V and 6 bases at J, with 17 bases between the two ends. CDR3 in amino acids: CASRGEGRQAEAFF. The CDR3 DNA follows: TGTGCCAGCAGGGGGGAGGGGAGACAGGCTGAAGCTTTCTTT.

Here the CDR3 reads CASSQVARGNYGYTF. CDR3 DNA sequence: TGCGCCAGCAGCCAAGTCGCCAGGGGTAACTATGGCTACACCTTC. The rearrangement joins TRBV4-1 to TRBJ1-2; perhaps TRBD1 as D (6 bases). The germline V and J ends were trimmed by 1 base and 1 base, with 10 bases remaining between them. Germline V lookup: CDR1 MGHRA, CDR2 YSYEKL. This CDR3 has 15 residues.

This clonotype occurred many times. V usage is TRBV9 and J usage is TRBJ1-6; D gene uncertain. This CDR3 spans 12 amino acids. In germline, CDR1 is SGDLS, CDR2 YYNGEE. The V and J ends lost 0 bases and 13 bases respectively, with 8 bases between them. This chain's CDR3 is CASSVEGLPLHF. CDR3 nucleotides: TGTGCCAGCAGCGTAGAAGGTCTTCCCCTCCACTTT.

This chain uses TRBV25-1 with TRBJ2-5; D is ambiguous. The germline CDR1 and CDR2 sequences are MGHDK and SYGVNS. The CDR3 has 14 residues. V was shortened by 3 bases and J by 1 base, with 9 bases between the two germline ends. CDR3 amino acids: CASSDPLGQETQYF. The CDR3 DNA reads as TGTGCCAGCAGTGACCCACTGGGCCAAGAGACCCAGTACTTC.

The sample holds many counts of this clonotype. This chain uses TRBV2 with TRBJ1-5, with D possibly being TRBD1 (5 bases). Germline V gene data show CDR1 as SNHLY and CDR2 as FYNNEI. V gave up 7 bases and J gave up 2 bases, with 15 bases separating them. The CDR3 totals 15 residues. CDR3 region: CASKLGGWGNQPQHF. In DNA, the CDR3 is TGTGCCAGCAAGTTGGGGGGATGGGGCAATCAGCCCCAGCATTTT.

This chain links TRBV10-3 with TRBJ1-1; D not resolved. The germline V gene encodes CDR1 ENHRY and CDR2 SYGVKD. The CDR3 is 14 amino acids. The V end lost 5 bases, the J end lost 6 bases, and 16 bases lay between the germline ends. DNA for the CDR3: TGTGCCATCAGTTACTCGCGGGATAGCGCTGAAGCTTTCTTT. Its protein is CAISYSRDSAEAFF.

With regard to this clonotype: Since a much larger clone is just one base distant, this may be a read error. The chain couples TRBV2 to TRBJ1-6, with TRBD1 matching 7 bases. Germline-derived CDR1 and CDR2 are SNHLY and FYNNEI. This CDR3 spans 13 amino acids. With 4 bases clipped from V and 11 bases from J, the junction kept 5 bases outside the gene matches. The DNA of the CDR3 is TGTGCCAGCAGTGTACGTCAGGGGGCACCCCTCCACTTT. Translation gives CASSVRQGAPLHF.

This clonotype occurred a few times. The V and J genes are TRBV7-9 and TRBJ2-7; D not resolved. The CDR3 length is 14 residues. V was cut by 5 bases and J by 2 bases, with 13 bases left in between. The germline CDR1 and CDR2 sequences are SEHNR and FQNEAQ (reference sequence). CDR3 in DNA: TGTGCCAGCAGCACCCAGGCGCTAGCCTACGAGCAGTACTTC. Protein sequence: CASSTQALAYEQYF. Supplemented by reference TRBV7-9 and TRBJ2-7, the full variable domain reads DTGVSQNPRHKITKRGQNVTFRCDPISEHNRLYWYRQTLGQGPEFLTYFQNEAQLEKSRLLSDRFSAERPKGSFSTLEIQRTEQGDSAMYLCASSTQALAYEQYFGPGTRLTVT.

This clonotype was observed a few times. The chain recombines TRBV4-3 with TRBJ2-7; 12 nucleotides align to TRBD1. The CDR3 covers 16 residues. J lost 7 bases, V lost 4 bases, and 11 bases had no gene match. CDR1 and CDR2 from the germline V gene are LGHNA and YSLEER. The CDR3 bases are TGCGCCAGCAGCCGAGATCCGGGACAGGGGGCGCGGGAGCAGTACTTC. Its protein is CASSRDPGQGAREQYF.

A few counts support this clonotype. The chain is built from TRBV7-2 and TRBJ1-2; TRBD1 matches 8 bases. The junction had 10 bases not matched to a gene; V was cut back by 5 bases and J by 8 bases. This CDR3 contains 14 residues. Per the germline V gene, CDR1 is SGHTA and CDR2 is FQGNSA. CDR3 in amino acids: CASSPGQASRGYTF. The CDR3, as DNA: TGTGCCAGCAGCCCGGGACAGGCCTCTAGGGGCTACACCTTC.

This clonotype was observed at least ten times. The gene calls are TRBV7-8 and TRBJ2-5, with 11 positions matching TRBD1. Trimming removed 5 bases from V and 2 bases from J; junction bases left unmatched: 7. Germline V lookup: CDR1 SGHVS, CDR2 FQNEAQ. This CDR3 is 16 amino acids long. The CDR3 DNA reads as TGTGCCAGCAGCAAAGGGGACAGGGGGAAGCAAGAGACCCAGTACTTC. It codes for CASSKGDRGKQETQYF.

For this clonotype: This is likely a read error, given that the CDR3 carries no conserved phenylalanine or tryptophan at its end. It is unclear where the CDR3 begins or ends on the DNA, so no DNA is shown, and the CDR3 is as TCRdb lists it. The chain joins TRBV6-5 to TRBJ2-5. The CDR3 is 8 amino acids in total, end residues counted. Germline V lookup: CDR1 MNHEY, CDR2 SVGAGI. This CDR3 is CASSDSSG.

This clonotype was picked up many times. The chain is built from TRBV7-9 and TRBJ1-5; D unclear. Trimming left V 5 bases short and J 1 base short, with 9 bases between. The CDR3 extends over 14 amino acids. Germline-derived CDR1 and CDR2 are SEHNR and FQNEAQ (reference sequence). The CDR3 protein is CASSIPESNQPQHF. CDR3 nucleotides: TGTGCCAGCAGCATCCCGGAAAGCAATCAGCCCCAGCATTTT.

A remark on this clonotype: Its ends do not fully match the called genes, so a read error is possible. The chain recombines TRBV29-1 with TRBJ1-1, with a tentative D call TRBD1 (5 bases). Looked up from germline, CDR1 is SQVTM and CDR2 is ANQGSEA. The CDR3 contains 14 residues. The CDR3 DNA reads TGCAGCGTTGAAGAGTGGGCGCAGGACACTGAGGCTTTCTTT. The encoded protein is CSVEEWAQDTEAFF. Full variable domain (remainder filled in from reference TRBV29-1 and TRBJ1-1): SAVISQKPSRDICQRGTSLTIQCQVDSQVTMMFWYRQQPGQSLTLIATANQGSEATYESGFVIDKFPISRPNLTFSTLTVSNMSPEDSSIYLCSVEEWAQDTEAFFGQGTRLTVV.

This sequence joins TRBV5-4 and TRBJ2-7, with 8 bases aligning to TRBD2. V trimming: 4 bases; J trimming: 2 bases; junction bases outside the gene matches: 5. The CDR3 has 14 amino acids. Germline V gene sequence: CDR1 SGHNT, CDR2 YYREEE (reference sequence). The CDR3 DNA is TGTGCCAGCAGCCAAAGCGGGAGCGCCTACGAGCAGTACTTC. Its protein is CASSQSGSAYEQYF.

This clonotype was recorded many times. One junction end disagrees with the germline gene, perhaps due to a read error. This chain links TRBV10-3 with TRBJ2-5; TRBD2 agrees at 7 bases. Germline V gene lookup returns CDR1 ENHRY and CDR2 SYGVKD. The CDR3 loop spans 16 amino acids. CDR3 in DNA: TGTGCCAGCAGTGGGGACTATAGGATCGAGGAAGAGACCCAGTACTTC. It is translated as CASSGDYRIEEETQYF.

This clonotype showed up many times. The chain employs TRBV15 and TRBJ2-2, with 15 bases lining up with TRBD2. Germline trimming cut 0 bases from V and 4 bases from J; bases unmatched to any gene: 9. The CDR3 runs to 20 residues. The germline CDR1 and CDR2 sequences are LNHNV and YYDKDF (reference sequence). Here the CDR3 DNA reads TGTGCCACCAGCAGAGATTTAGGACTAGCGGGAGGGCCTAGCACCGGGGAGCTGTTTTTT. This codes for CATSRDLGLAGGPSTGELFF.

Only a few counts were recorded for this clonotype. V and J are TRBV7-9 and TRBJ2-7; possible D gene TRBD1, 6 bases. The CDR3 spans 14 residues. Trimming shortened V by 1 base and J by 2 bases, and 9 bases separated the two germline ends. CDR1 and CDR2 (germline): SEHNR, FQNEAQ (reference sequence). CDR3 amino acids: CASSLVKGAYEQYF. Written as DNA, the CDR3 is TGTGCCAGCAGCTTAGTCAAGGGGGCCTACGAGCAGTACTTC.

This clonotype was observed at least ten times. V usage is TRBV7-2 and J usage is TRBJ2-5, with D tentatively TRBD2 (6 bases). This CDR3 spans 16 amino acids. The germline gives CDR1 SGHTA, CDR2 FQGNSA. V was trimmed by 5 bases and J by 5 bases, leaving 21 bases between them. Here the CDR3 reads CASSPTRLRGVETQYF. Written as DNA, the CDR3 is TGTGCCAGCAGCCCGACCCGGCTGCGCGGGGTTGAGACCCAGTACTTC.

This clonotype has ten or more counts. The V call is TRBV11-2, the J call TRBJ1-3; maybe TRBD1 (5 bases). Trimming removed 5 bases at V and 0 bases at J, with 14 bases between. This CDR3 region has 16 residues. Germline CDR1 reads SGHAT; CDR2 reads FQNNGV. This chain's CDR3 is CASSPRDVLSGNTIYF. CDR3 bases: TGTGCCAGCAGCCCCAGGGACGTCCTCTCTGGAAACACCATATATTTT.

This clonotype has more than one count but fewer than ten. CDR3: CASSFRSKNTGELFF. The DNA for the CDR3 is TGTGCCAGCAGTTTTAGGTCTAAGAACACCGGGGAGCTGTTTTTT. The rearrangement links TRBV12-3 or TRBV12-4 to TRBJ2-2; D not certain. Trimming pared 3 bases from V and 1 base from J, leaving 9 bases between. The CDR3 runs to 15 residues.

J is TRBJ2-7 and V is TRBV12-3 or TRBV12-4, with 7 positions matching TRBD1. The ends lost 6 bases at V and 1 base at J; junction bases unmatched: 15. This CDR3 has 17 residues. The CDR3 region has the DNA TGTGCCAGCAGCTCCCCTTGGGGGCAGGGGGATTCCTACGAGCAGTACTTC. Protein: CASSSPWGQGDSYEQYF.